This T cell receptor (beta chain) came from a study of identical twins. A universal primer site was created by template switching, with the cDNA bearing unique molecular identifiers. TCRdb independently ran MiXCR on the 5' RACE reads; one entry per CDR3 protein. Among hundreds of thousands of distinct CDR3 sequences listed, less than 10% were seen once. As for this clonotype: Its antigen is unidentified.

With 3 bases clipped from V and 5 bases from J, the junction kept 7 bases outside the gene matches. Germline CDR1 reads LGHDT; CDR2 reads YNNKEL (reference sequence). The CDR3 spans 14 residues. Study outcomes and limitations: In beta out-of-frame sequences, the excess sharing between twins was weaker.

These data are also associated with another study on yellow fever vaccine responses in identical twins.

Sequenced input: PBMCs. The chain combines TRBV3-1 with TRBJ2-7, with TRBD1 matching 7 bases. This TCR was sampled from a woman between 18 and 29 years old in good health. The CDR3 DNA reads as TGTGCCAGCAGCCAGAGACAGGGAACTAACGAGCAGTACTTC. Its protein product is CASSQRQGTNEQYF.